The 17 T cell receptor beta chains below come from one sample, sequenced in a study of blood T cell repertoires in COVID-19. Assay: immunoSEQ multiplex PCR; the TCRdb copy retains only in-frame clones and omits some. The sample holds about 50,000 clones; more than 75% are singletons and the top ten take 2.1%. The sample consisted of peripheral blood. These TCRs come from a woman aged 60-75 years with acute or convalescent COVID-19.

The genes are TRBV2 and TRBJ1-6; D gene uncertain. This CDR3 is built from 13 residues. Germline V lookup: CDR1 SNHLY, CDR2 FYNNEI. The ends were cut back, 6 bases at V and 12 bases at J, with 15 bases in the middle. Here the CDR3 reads CASRDGPEGPLHF. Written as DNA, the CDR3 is TGTGCCAGCAGGGACGGTCCGGAGGGACCCCTCCACTTT. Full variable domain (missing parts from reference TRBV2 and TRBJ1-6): EPEVTQTPSHQVTQMGQEVILRCVPISNHLYFYWYRQILGQKVEFLVSFYNNEISEKSEIFDDQFSVERPDGSNFTLKIRSTKLEDSAMYFCASRDGPEGPLHFGNGTRLTVT.

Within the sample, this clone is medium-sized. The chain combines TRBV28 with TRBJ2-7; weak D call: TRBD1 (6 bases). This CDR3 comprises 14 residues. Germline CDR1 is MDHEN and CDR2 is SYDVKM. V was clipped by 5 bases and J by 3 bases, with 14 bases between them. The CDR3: CASSLSTGLYEQYF. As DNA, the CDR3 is TGTGCCAGCAGTCTATCGACAGGCCTCTACGAGCAGTACTTC.

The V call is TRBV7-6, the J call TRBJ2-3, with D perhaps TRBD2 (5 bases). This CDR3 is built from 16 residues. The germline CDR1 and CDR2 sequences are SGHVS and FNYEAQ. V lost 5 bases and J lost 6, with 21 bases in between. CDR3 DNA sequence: TGTGCCAGCAGCGCCGAGCTAGCTTCCACGTCGGATACGCAGTATTTT. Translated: CASSAELASTSDTQYF. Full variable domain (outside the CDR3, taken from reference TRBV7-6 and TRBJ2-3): GAGVSQSPRYKVTKRGQDVALRCDPISGHVSLYWYRQALGQGPEFLTYFNYEAQQDKSGLPNDRFSAERPEGSISTLTIQRTEQRDSAMYRCASSAELASTSDTQYFGPGTRLTVL.

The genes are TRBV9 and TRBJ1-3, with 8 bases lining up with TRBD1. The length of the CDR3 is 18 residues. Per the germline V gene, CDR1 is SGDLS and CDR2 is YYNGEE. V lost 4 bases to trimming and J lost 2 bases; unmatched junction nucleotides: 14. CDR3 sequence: CASSPHPQADRAGNTIYF. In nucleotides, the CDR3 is TGTGCCAGCAGCCCTCACCCACAGGCGGACAGGGCTGGAAACACCATATATTTT.

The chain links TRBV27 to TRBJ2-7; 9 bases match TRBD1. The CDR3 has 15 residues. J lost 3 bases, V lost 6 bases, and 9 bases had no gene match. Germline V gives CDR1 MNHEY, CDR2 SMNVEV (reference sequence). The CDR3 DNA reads TGTGCCAGCAGGGGTCCTGGGACAGGGATCTACGAGCAGTACTTC. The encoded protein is CASRGPGTGIYEQYF.

The CDR3 coding sequence is TGTGCCAGCAGTTACACAGGGGGAATGAATTCACCCCTCCACTTT. Translated, it gives CASSYTGGMNSPLHF. This rearrangement joins TRBV6-2 or TRBV6-3 to TRBJ1-6, with 8 bases identical to TRBD1. CDR3 length: 15 amino acids. CDR1 and CDR2 (germline): MNHEY, SVGEGT. V gave up 2 bases and J gave up 7 bases; unmatched junction bases: 4.

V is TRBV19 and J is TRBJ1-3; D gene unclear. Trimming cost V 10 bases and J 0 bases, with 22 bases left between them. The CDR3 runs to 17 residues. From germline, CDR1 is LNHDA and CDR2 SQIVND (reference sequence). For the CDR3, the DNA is TGTGCCACTACGAGGAGGCCAAGCTTCAACTCTGGAAACACCATATATTTT. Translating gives CATTRRPSFNSGNTIYF.

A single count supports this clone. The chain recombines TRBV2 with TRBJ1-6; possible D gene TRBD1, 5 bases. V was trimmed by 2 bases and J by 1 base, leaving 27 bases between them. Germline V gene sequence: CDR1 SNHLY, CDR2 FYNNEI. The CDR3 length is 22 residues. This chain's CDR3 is CASSELIRGVQIGGSYNSPLHF. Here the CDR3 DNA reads TGTGCCAGCAGTGAACTAATAAGGGGCGTCCAGATTGGTGGTTCCTATAATTCACCCCTCCACTTT. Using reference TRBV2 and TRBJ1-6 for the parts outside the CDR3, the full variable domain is EPEVTQTPSHQVTQMGQEVILRCVPISNHLYFYWYRQILGQKVEFLVSFYNNEISEKSEIFDDQFSVERPDGSNFTLKIRSTKLEDSAMYFCASSELIRGVQIGGSYNSPLHFGNGTRLTVT.

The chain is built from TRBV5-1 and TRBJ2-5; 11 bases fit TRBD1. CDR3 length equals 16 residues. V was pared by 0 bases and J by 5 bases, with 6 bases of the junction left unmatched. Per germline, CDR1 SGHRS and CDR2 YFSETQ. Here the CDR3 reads CASSLGGQGVRETQYF. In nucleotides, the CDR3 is TGCGCCAGCAGCTTGGGGGGACAGGGGGTCCGGGAGACCCAGTACTTC.

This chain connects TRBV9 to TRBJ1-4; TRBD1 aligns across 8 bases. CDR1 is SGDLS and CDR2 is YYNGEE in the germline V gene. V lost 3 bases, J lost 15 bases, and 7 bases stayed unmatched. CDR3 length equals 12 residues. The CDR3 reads CASSGIQGDVFF. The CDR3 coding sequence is TGTGCCAGCAGCGGTATACAGGGGGATGTGTTTTTT. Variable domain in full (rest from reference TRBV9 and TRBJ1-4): DSGVTQTPKHLITATGQRVTLRCSPRSGDLSVYWYQQSLDQGLQFLIQYYNGEERAKGNILERFSAQQFPDLHSELNLSSLELGDSALYFCASSGIQGDVFFGSGTQLSVL.

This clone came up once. CDR3 DNA: TGTGCCAGCTCACCCGGGACTAGCGGAAGCACAGATACGCAGTATTTT. Its protein is CASSPGTSGSTDTQYF. The chain uses TRBV18 and TRBJ2-3, with 11 bases matching TRBD2. The J segment lost 0 bases and the V segment lost 3 bases, leaving 2 bases of the junction unmatched. The CDR3 sequence is 16 residues long. Germline V CDR1 and CDR2: KGHSH, LQKENI.

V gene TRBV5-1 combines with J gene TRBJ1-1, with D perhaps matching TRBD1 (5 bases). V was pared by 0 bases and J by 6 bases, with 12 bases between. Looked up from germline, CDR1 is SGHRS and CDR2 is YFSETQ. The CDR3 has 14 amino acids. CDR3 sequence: CASSLAQGRPEAFF. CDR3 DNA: TGCGCCAGCAGCTTGGCGCAGGGTCGGCCTGAAGCTTTCTTT.

The CDR3 coding sequence is TGTGCCAGCAGTAAAACACGACAGGGGAATTCACCCCTCCACTTT. Its translation is CASSKTRQGNSPLHF. The chain combines TRBV6-5 with TRBJ1-6, with 8 bases that match TRBD1. CDR1 is MNHEY and CDR2 is SVGAGI in the germline V gene. V lost 5 bases and J lost 7; bases outside the gene matches: 7. There are 15 residues in the CDR3.

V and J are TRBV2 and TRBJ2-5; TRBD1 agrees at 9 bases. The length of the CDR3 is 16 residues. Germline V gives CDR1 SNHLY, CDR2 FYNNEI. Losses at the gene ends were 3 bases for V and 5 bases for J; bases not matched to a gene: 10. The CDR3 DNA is TGTGCCAGCAGTGATCTCAGGACAGGGGCGAGGGAGACCCAGTACTTC. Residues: CASSDLRTGARETQYF.

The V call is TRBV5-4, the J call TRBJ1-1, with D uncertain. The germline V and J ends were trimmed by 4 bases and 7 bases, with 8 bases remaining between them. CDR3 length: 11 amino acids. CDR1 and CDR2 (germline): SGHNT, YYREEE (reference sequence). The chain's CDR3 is CASSRDFEAFF. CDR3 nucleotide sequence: TGTGCCAGCAGCCGAGACTTTGAAGCTTTCTTT.

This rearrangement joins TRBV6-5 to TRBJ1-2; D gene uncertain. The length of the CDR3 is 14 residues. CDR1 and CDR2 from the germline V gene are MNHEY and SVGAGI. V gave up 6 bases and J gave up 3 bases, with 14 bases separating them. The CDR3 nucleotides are TGTGCCAGCAGGAGAGGGTATAGAGACTATGGCTACACCTTC. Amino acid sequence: CASRRGYRDYGYTF.

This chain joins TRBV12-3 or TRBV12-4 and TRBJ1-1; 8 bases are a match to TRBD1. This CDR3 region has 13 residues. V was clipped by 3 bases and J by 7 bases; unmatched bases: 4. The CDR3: CASSFRDRYEAFF. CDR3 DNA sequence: TGTGCCAGCAGTTTCCGGGACAGGTATGAAGCTTTCTTT.